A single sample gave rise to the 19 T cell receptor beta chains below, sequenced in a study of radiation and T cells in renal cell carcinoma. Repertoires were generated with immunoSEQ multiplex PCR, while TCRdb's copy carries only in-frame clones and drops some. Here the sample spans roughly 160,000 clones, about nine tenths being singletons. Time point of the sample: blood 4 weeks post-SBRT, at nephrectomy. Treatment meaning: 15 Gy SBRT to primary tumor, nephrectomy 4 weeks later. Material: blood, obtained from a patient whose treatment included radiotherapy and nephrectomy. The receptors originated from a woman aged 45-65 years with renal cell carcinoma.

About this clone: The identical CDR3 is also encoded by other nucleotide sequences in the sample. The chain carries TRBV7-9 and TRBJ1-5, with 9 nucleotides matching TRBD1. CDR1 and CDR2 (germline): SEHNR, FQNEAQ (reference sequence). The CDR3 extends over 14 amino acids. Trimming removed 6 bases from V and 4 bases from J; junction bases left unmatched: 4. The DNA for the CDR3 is TGTGCCAGCAGTTTGACAGGGGGTAATCAGCCCCAGCATTTT. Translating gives CASSLTGGNQPQHF.

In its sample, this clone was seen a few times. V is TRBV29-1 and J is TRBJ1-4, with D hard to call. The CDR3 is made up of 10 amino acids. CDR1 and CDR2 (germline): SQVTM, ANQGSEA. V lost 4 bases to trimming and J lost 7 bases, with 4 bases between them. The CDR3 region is CSVVREKLFF. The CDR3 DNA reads TGCAGCGTTGTCCGTGAAAAACTGTTTTTT.

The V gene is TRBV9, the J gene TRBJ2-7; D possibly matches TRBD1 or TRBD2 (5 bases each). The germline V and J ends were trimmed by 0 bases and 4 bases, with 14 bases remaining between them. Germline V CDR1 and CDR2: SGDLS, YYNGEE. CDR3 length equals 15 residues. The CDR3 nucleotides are TGTGCCAGCAGCGTAGGGTCGGGACCCCAATACGAGCAGTACTTC. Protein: CASSVGSGPQYEQYF.

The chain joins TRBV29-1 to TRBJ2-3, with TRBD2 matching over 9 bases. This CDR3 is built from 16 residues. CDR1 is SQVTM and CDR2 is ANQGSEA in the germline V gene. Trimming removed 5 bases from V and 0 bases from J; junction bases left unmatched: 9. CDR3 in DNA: TGCAGCGTTCCAAATCTAGCGGGGACTAGCACAGATACGCAGTATTTT. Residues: CSVPNLAGTSTDTQYF.

The CDR3 is CASRGDSNQPQHF. CDR3 in DNA: TGTGCCAGCAGGGGGGACAGCAATCAGCCCCAGCATTTT. V gene TRBV6-6 combines with J gene TRBJ1-5; D possibly corresponds to TRBD1 (5 bases). With 6 bases removed from V and 1 base from J, the gap between germline ends came to 7 bases. The CDR3 sequence is 13 residues long. Germline V gives CDR1 MNHNY, CDR2 SVGAGI (reference sequence).

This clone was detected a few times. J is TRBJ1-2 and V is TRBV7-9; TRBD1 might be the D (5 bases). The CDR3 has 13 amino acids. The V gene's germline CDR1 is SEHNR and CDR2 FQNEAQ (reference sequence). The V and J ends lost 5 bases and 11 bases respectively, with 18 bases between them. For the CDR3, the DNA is TGTGCCAGCAGCCCTCCGGGGGGGGTCCGGTACACCTTC. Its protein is CASSPPGGVRYTF.

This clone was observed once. The CDR3 DNA follows: TGTGCCAGCAGCCTCGACAGGGACACCGGGGAGCTGTTTTTT. This gives the protein CASSLDRDTGELFF. The rearrangement links TRBV6-1 to TRBJ2-2, with 7 nucleotides matching TRBD1. CDR1 is MNHNS and CDR2 is SASEGT in the germline V gene. The V and J ends lost 6 bases and 3 bases, in that order; junction bases with no gene match: 4. The CDR3 has 14 amino acids.

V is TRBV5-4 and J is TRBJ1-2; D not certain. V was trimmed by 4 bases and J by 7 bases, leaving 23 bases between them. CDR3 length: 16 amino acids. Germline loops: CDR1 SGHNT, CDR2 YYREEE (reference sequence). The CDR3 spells CASSQPMGLTIGGYTF. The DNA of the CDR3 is TGTGCCAGCAGCCAACCGATGGGTCTGACCATCGGTGGCTACACCTTC.

CDR3 region: CASSLEGGRAYEQYF. In nucleotides, the CDR3 is TGTGCCAGCAGCTTAGAGGGGGGCCGGGCCTACGAGCAGTACTTC. The chain uses TRBV7-2 and TRBJ2-7; D possibly matches TRBD1 or TRBD2 (6 bases each). CDR3 length: 15 amino acids. Germline CDR1 and CDR2: SGHTA and FQGNSA. Trimming took 1 base from V and 2 from J, leaving 12 bases between them.

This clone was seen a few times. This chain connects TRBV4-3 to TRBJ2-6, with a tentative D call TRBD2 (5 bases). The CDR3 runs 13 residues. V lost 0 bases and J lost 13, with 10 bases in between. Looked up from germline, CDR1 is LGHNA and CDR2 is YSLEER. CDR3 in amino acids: CASSQDLGVVLTF. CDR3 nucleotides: TGCGCCAGCAGCCAAGATCTGGGAGTGGTCCTGACTTTC.

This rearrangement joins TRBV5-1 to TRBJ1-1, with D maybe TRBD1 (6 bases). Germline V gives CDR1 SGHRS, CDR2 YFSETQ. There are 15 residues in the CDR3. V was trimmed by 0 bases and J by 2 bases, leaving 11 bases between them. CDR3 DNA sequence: TGCGCCAGCAGCTTGGAATGGGGGGCAAACACTGAAGCTTTCTTT. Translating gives CASSLEWGANTEAFF.

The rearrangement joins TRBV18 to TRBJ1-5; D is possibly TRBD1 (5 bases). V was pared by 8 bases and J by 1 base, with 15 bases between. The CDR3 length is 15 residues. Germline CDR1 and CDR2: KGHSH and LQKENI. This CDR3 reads CASRDRIESNQPQHF. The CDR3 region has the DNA TGTGCCAGCCGGGACCGTATCGAGAGCAATCAGCCCCAGCATTTT.

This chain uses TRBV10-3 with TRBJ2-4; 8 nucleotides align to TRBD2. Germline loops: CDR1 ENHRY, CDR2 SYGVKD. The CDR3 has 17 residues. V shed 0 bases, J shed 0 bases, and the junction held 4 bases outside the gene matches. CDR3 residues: CAISESSGGLAKNIQYF. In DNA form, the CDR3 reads TGTGCCATCAGTGAGTCATCGGGGGGGCTAGCCAAAAACATTCAGTACTTC.

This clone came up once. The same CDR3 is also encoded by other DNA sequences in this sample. Here the CDR3 reads CASSPTGPGELFF. The CDR3 nucleotides read TGTGCCAGCTCACCGACAGGCCCCGGGGAGCTGTTTTTT. The chain carries TRBV18 and TRBJ2-2, with a possible D match to TRBD1 (6 bases). Trimming pared 3 bases from V and 6 bases from J, leaving 8 bases between. The CDR3 covers 13 residues. CDR1 is KGHSH, CDR2 LQKENI, per germline.

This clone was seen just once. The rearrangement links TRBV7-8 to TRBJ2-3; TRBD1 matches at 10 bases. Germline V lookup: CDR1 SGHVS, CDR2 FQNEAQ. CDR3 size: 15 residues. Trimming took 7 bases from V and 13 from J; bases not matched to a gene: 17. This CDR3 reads CASKDRGGLGLREYF. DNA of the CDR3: TGTGCCAGCAAGGACAGGGGGGGCCTTGGGTTACGGGAGTATTTT.

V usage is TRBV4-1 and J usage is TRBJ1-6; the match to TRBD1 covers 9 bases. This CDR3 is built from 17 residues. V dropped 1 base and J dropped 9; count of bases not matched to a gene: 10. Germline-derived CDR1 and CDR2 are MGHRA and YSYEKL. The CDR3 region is CASSQGIHHRGRSPLHF. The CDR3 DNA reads TGCGCCAGCAGCCAAGGGATCCATCACAGGGGGCGTTCACCCCTCCACTTT.

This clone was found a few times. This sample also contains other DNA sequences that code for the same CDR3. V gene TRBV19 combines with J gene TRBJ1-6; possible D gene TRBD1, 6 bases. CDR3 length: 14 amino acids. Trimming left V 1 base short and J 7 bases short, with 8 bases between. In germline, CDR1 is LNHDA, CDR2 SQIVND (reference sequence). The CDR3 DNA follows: TGTGCCAGTAGTATAGTGGGGGCAAATTCACCCCTCCACTTT. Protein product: CASSIVGANSPLHF.

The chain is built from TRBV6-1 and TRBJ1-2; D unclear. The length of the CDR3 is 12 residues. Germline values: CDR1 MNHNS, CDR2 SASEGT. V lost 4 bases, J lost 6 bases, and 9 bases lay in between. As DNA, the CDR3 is TGTGCCAGCAGTGTTAGGATAGATGGCTACACCTTC. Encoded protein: CASSVRIDGYTF.

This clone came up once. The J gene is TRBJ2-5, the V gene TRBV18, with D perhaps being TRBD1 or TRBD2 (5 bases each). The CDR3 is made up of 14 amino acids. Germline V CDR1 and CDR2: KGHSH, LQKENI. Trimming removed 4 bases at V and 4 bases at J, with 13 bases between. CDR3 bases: TGTGCCAGCTCACAGGGGAGTAGAGGAGAGACCCAGTACTTC. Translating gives CASSQGSRGETQYF. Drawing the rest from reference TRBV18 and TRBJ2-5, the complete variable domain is NAGVMQNPRHLVRRRGQEARLRCSPMKGHSHVYWYRQLPEEGLKFMVYLQKENIIDESGMPKERFSAEFPKEGPSILRIQQVVRGDSAAYFCASSQGSRGETQYFGPGTRLLVL.